The sequence of this TCR beta chain was determined in a study of multiple sclerosis patients with progressive multifocal leukoencephalopathy. Findings and limits, study-wide: Less diverse TRB repertoires were suggested in most PML patients. No common TRBV or TRBJ usage or pairing appeared at PML.

This CDR3 has 15 amino acids. Trimming cost V 4 bases and J 7 bases, with 18 bases left between them. From germline, CDR1 is SGHNT and CDR2 YYREEE (reference sequence). Synthetic inline TR CDR3 controls covering all V-J pairings were spiked into each PCR. Generated by immunoSEQ multiplex PCR, the TCRdb table keeps only in-frame clones and is missing some. The table records tens of thousands of clones, about 85% of them present only once. The sample's time point: time of PML onset. PML was confirmed by JC virus DNA in cerebrospinal fluid. With regard to this clone: Its matching antigen is unknown.

The chain joins TRBV5-4 to TRBJ2-1; D perhaps matches TRBD2 (5 bases). This sequence originates from a woman aged 25 to 39 with progressive multifocal leukoencephalopathy. Material: PBMCs, obtained from a patient treated with natalizumab. CDR3 nucleotide sequence: TGTGCCAGCAGCCCCAACGGGAAGGTCGGGAATGAGCAGTTCTTC. Translation: CASSPNGKVGNEQFF.